This T cell receptor (beta chain) was retrieved from a study of T cell changes during pregnancy in multiple sclerosis. The germline CDR1 and CDR2 sequences are SGHRS and YFSETQ. V gave up 1 base and J gave up 7 bases, with 0 bases separating them. This CDR3 region has 10 residues. Clones were sequenced by immunoSEQ multiplex PCR, and TCRdb holds only the in-frame ones, with some missing. The sample lists over 50,000 clones, approximately 90% occurring once. This clone turned up a few times. This clonotype was obtained from a human donor whose cells served as feeder cells for cultures in a pregnancy study. The rearrangement joins TRBV5-1 to TRBJ2-1; D remains unclear. The sequenced sample was peripheral blood from another person, used as feeder cells. This CDR3 is CASSLNEQFF. CDR3 nucleotide sequence: TGCGCCAGCAGCTTGAATGAGCAGTTCTTC.